Shown below are 22 T cell receptor beta chains from a single sample sequenced in a study of response to subunit inactivated influenza vaccine. One entry per CDR3 protein results from TCRdb running MiXCR on the RT-PCR reads. The sample includes 650,000 to 800,000 distinct CDR3 sequences, about 14% of them seen just once. The sample in question was PBMCs from blood, obtained 14 to 15 days before vaccination. These receptors all stem from a man aged 45-65 years who received an inactivated influenza vaccine.

In its sample, this clonotype was seen a few times. The chain links TRBV10-3 to TRBJ1-4; 9 nucleotides line up with TRBD1. The CDR3 length is 14 residues. J lost 2 bases, V lost 6 bases, and 1 base had no gene match. Germline V lookup: CDR1 ENHRY, CDR2 SYGVKD. CDR3 amino acids: CAIRGTGTNEKLFF. Here the CDR3 DNA reads TGTGCCATCAGAGGGACAGGGACTAATGAAAAACTGTTTTTT.

V is TRBV28 and J is TRBJ2-7; possible D gene TRBD1, 6 bases. In germline, CDR1 is MDHEN, CDR2 SYDVKM. The CDR3 loop spans 15 amino acids. V was trimmed by 7 bases and J by 3 bases, leaving 19 bases between them. The CDR3 loop is CASTNPDRSYYEQYF. The CDR3 DNA reads as TGTGCCAGCACCAACCCCGACAGGTCGTACTACGAGCAGTACTTC.

This clonotype was counted between two and nine times. The chain joins TRBV20-1 to TRBJ2-5; 11 positions agree with TRBD2. With 3 bases clipped from V and 5 bases from J, the junction kept 8 bases outside the gene matches. CDR3 size: 15 residues. Germline CDR1 and CDR2: DFQATT and SNEGSKA (reference sequence). The CDR3 bases are TGCAGTGCTAGTCTAGCGGGGGGATGGGAGGAGACCCAGTACTTC. Its translation: CSASLAGGWEETQYF.

This sequence joins TRBV11-2 and TRBJ2-7, with D possibly TRBD2 on 6 matching bases. CDR3 size: 12 residues. In germline, CDR1 is SGHAT, CDR2 FQNNGV. V lost 6 bases, J lost 3 bases, and 9 bases lay in between. CDR3: CASRGLNYEQYF. The CDR3 coding sequence is TGTGCCAGCAGGGGACTGAACTACGAGCAGTACTTC.

This clonotype was observed at least ten times. V gene TRBV18 combines with J gene TRBJ1-1, with TRBD1 identical over 7 bases. CDR1 KGHSH and CDR2 LQKENI come from the germline V gene. V gave up 4 bases and J gave up 7 bases; unmatched junction bases: 3. The CDR3 totals 12 residues. In nucleotides, the CDR3 is TGTGCCAGCTCACTGGGACAGATTGAAGCTTTCTTT. Amino acids: CASSLGQIEAFF.

V and J are TRBV6-6 and TRBJ1-1; D is undetermined. Looked up from germline, CDR1 is MNHNY and CDR2 is SVGAGI (reference sequence). V was shortened by 2 bases and J by 6 bases, with 10 bases between the two germline ends. The CDR3 contains 13 residues. CDR3 sequence: CASSYLDGSEAFF. CDR3 coding DNA: TGTGCCAGCAGTTACCTCGATGGGTCTGAAGCTTTCTTT.

This clonotype was counted only a few times. The chain joins TRBV7-2 to TRBJ2-7, with TRBD2 matching over 13 bases. V shed 5 bases, J shed 6 bases, and the junction held 4 bases outside the gene matches. The CDR3 consists of 14 residues. Germline lookup yields CDR1 SGHTA and CDR2 FQGNSA. CDR3 residues: CASSKGLAGVEQYF. CDR3 nucleotide sequence: TGTGCCAGCAGCAAAGGACTAGCGGGAGTCGAGCAGTACTTC.

This clonotype has a count of ten or more. The CDR3: CASSLVGGPAGDFGEQFF. Here the CDR3 DNA reads TGTGCCAGCAGCTTAGTAGGTGGACCAGCGGGAGATTTCGGTGAGCAGTTCTTC. V and J are TRBV11-1 and TRBJ2-1, with 8 bases matching TRBD2. The germline gives CDR1 SGHAT, CDR2 FQDESV (reference sequence). CDR3 length: 18 residues. J was trimmed by 9 bases and V by 1 base; bases with no gene match: 17.

This clonotype was seen more than once but under ten times. The chain has TRBV7-9 and TRBJ2-7; TRBD2 matches 10 bases. V shed 8 bases, J shed 0 bases, and the junction held 13 bases outside the gene matches. This CDR3 comprises 17 residues. CDR1 and CDR2 from the germline V gene are SEHNR and FQNEAQ (reference sequence). The CDR3 region has the DNA TGTGCCAGCGCCACCCGAAGGACTAGCGGAAGCTCCTACGAGCAGTACTTC. It yields the protein CASATRRTSGSSYEQYF.

The chain recombines TRBV19 with TRBJ1-5; 9 nucleotides line up with TRBD1. The germline CDR1 and CDR2 sequences are LNHDA and SQIVND (reference sequence). This CDR3 has 16 residues. After removal of 3 bases from V and 8 bases from J, the junction contained 11 bases not matched to a gene. This CDR3 reads CASSIPQGAGGEPQHF. The CDR3 region has the DNA TGTGCCAGTAGTATCCCACAGGGGGCTGGGGGGGAGCCCCAGCATTTT.

This sequence joins TRBV6-1 and TRBJ1-1; no reliable D call. This CDR3 region has 15 residues. V lost 4 bases to trimming and J lost 3 bases, with 15 bases between them. Germline CDR1 reads MNHNS; CDR2 reads SASEGT. The CDR3 here is CASSVDPGRDTEAFF. DNA of the CDR3: TGTGCCAGCAGTGTTGATCCCGGGCGGGACACTGAAGCTTTCTTT.

This clonotype has a handful of counts. The chain uses TRBV14 and TRBJ2-1, with TRBD1 matching 7 bases. V trimming: 3 bases; J trimming: 5 bases; junction bases outside the gene matches: 7. Germline-derived CDR1 and CDR2 are SGHDN and FVKESK. CDR3 size: 15 residues. Here the CDR3 DNA reads TGTGCCAGCAGCCAGTTGACAGGGCTGGACAATGAGCAGTTCTTC. The encoded protein is CASSQLTGLDNEQFF.

The sample holds a few counts of this clonotype. This chain links TRBV12-3 or TRBV12-4 with TRBJ1-3; D might be TRBD1 (6 bases). The V and J ends lost 6 bases and 0 bases respectively, with 12 bases between them. CDR3 length equals 15 residues. The CDR3 sequence is CASSQGFTSGNTIYF. For the CDR3, the DNA is TGTGCCAGCAGCCAGGGGTTTACCTCTGGAAACACCATATATTTT.

The sample holds a few counts of this clonotype. J is TRBJ2-1 and V is TRBV10-3, with TRBD2 matching over 11 bases. Trimming cost V 2 bases and J 5 bases; bases outside gene matches: 2. Germline assignment: CDR1 ENHRY and CDR2 SYGVKD. The CDR3 is made up of 15 amino acids. CDR3 sequence (DNA): TGTGCCATCAGTGAGACTAGCGGGAGAAACAATGAGCAGTTCTTC. Protein sequence: CAISETSGRNNEQFF.

The J gene is TRBJ1-2, the V gene TRBV4-3, with D possibly being TRBD1 (5 bases). The V and J ends lost 4 bases and 5 bases respectively, with 14 bases between them. From germline, CDR1 is LGHNA and CDR2 YSLEER. This CDR3 contains 14 residues. DNA of the CDR3: TGCGCCAGCAGCCCAGATACTGGGGGATATGGCTACACCTTC. Translating it yields CASSPDTGGYGYTF.

The chain links TRBV4-2 to TRBJ2-5, with 13 nucleotides matching TRBD2. This CDR3 region has 16 residues. Germline CDR1 and CDR2: LGHNA and YNFKEQ. V shed 2 bases, J shed 3 bases, and the junction held 3 bases outside the gene matches. In DNA, the CDR3 is TGTGCCAGCAGCCAATACGGACTAGCGGGAGAAGAGACCCAGTACTTC. Translated: CASSQYGLAGEETQYF.

In its sample, this clonotype was seen a few times. This chain links TRBV5-5 with TRBJ1-6, with TRBD1 as a possible D gene (6 bases). The ends were cut back, 4 bases at V and 8 bases at J, with 16 bases in the middle. Per germline, CDR1 SGHKS and CDR2 YYEKEE (reference sequence). The CDR3 is made up of 15 amino acids. The chain's CDR3 is CASSTQGFVDSPLHF. The CDR3 DNA sequence: TGTGCCAGCAGCACCCAGGGGTTCGTAGATTCACCCCTCCACTTT.

This clonotype has just one count. V usage is TRBV30 and J usage is TRBJ2-1; 7 bases agree with TRBD1. Germline CDR1 reads GTSNPN; CDR2 reads SVGIG (reference sequence). The length of the CDR3 is 17 residues. With V trimmed by 5 bases and J by 7 bases, 20 bases remained unmatched. Here the CDR3 DNA reads TGTGCCTGGGCGGATTTAACCGACAGGGATTACAGAAATGAGCAGTTCTTC. Translation: CAWADLTDRDYRNEQFF.

The chain employs TRBV7-9 and TRBJ2-2, with 13 bases that match TRBD2. Germline-derived CDR1 and CDR2 are SEHNR and FQNEAQ (reference sequence). V lost 2 bases, J lost 7 bases, and 4 bases stayed unmatched. CDR3 length equals 16 residues. The CDR3 sequence: CASSLRLAGGHGELFF. Written as DNA, the CDR3 is TGTGCCAGCAGCTTACGACTAGCGGGGGGACACGGGGAGCTGTTTTTT.

This clonotype was recorded a few times. The chain carries TRBV7-2 and TRBJ2-3, with 8 bases lining up with TRBD2. Germline V lookup: CDR1 SGHTA, CDR2 FQGNSA. The CDR3 is 15 residues long. The V segment lost 1 base and the J segment 7 bases; nucleotides outside the gene matches: 7. As DNA, the CDR3 is TGTGCCAGCAGCTTAGAGAGTAGCGGGAAGCATACGCAGTATTTT. Its protein is CASSLESSGKHTQYF.

The V call is TRBV29-1, the J call TRBJ2-5; TRBD2 agrees at 9 bases. Losses at the gene ends were 5 bases for V and 3 bases for J; bases not matched to a gene: 4. Germline CDR1 is SQVTM and CDR2 is ANQGSEA. CDR3 length: 13 amino acids. The CDR3 sequence: CSVFAGGKETQYF. The CDR3, as DNA: TGCAGCGTTTTTGCGGGGGGGAAAGAGACCCAGTACTTC.

This clonotype has just a few counts. This chain joins TRBV20-1 and TRBJ1-2, with D hard to call. The germline CDR1 and CDR2 sequences are DFQATT and SNEGSKA (reference sequence). CDR3 length: 14 amino acids. Trimming removed 0 bases from V and 0 bases from J, with 8 bases in between. Here the CDR3 DNA reads TGCAGTGCTAGAGACACCTTCTCTAACTATGGCTACACCTTC. Amino acid sequence: CSARDTFSNYGYTF.